This T cell receptor (beta chain) was profiled in a study of T-cell reconstitution after alpha-beta-depleted transplantation in children. Using unique molecular identifiers, the investigators prepared the TCRbeta library. TCRdb reprocessed the PCR reads with MiXCR, giving one entry per CDR3 protein. The data contain a few hundred thousand distinct CDR3 sequences, more than 7.5% of them singletons. The sample holds many counts of this clonotype. The CDR3 is 15 residues long. Germline-derived CDR1 and CDR2 are SGHRS and YFSETQ. V was pared by 4 bases and J by 2 bases, with 14 bases between. This chain joins TRBV5-1 and TRBJ2-3; D is unresolved. The input for sequencing was PBMCs from the stem cell graft donor, taken from the stem cell graft. The sequence derives from a human donor who donated a stem cell graft to a child with SCID. CDR3 residues: CASSPIGQNTDTQYF. DNA for the CDR3: TGCGCCAGCAGCCCCATAGGGCAGAACACAGATACGCAGTATTTT.